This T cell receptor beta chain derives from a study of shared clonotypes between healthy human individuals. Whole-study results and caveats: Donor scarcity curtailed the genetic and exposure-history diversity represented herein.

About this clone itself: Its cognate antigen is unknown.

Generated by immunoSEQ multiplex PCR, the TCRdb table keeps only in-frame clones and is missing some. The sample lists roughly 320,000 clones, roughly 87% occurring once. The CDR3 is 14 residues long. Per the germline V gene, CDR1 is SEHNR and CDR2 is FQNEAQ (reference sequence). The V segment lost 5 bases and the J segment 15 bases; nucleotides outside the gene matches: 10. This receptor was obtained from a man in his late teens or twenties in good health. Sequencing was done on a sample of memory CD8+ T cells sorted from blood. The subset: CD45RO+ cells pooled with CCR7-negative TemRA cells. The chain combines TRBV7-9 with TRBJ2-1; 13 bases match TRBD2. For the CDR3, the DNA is TGTGCCAGCAGCCCCAGCGGGACTAGCGGGATCCCGTTCTTC. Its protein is CASSPSGTSGIPFF.